Listed below are T cell receptor beta chains from one sample, sequenced in a study of CD8 T cells in ankylosing spondylitis. TCRdb used MiXCR to reprocess the 5' RACE reads, holding one entry per CDR3 protein. Of some 840,000 distinct CDR3 sequences listed, around 11% are singletons. The sample taken for sequencing was blood, either unsorted or a sorted T cell fraction (not recorded which). These receptors came from a male donor with ankylosing spondylitis. The CDR3 runs from the conserved cysteine through the conserved F or W. The D gene is left open where the match is weak. Clone size, where shown, is once, few, many, or a class for clones that have expanded.

TRBV6-1	few	TRBJ2-1	NA	CASSRDFRPLDEQFF	TGTGCCAGCAGCCGGGACTTCCGCCCTCTCGATGAGCAGTTCTTC
TRBV7-2	many	TRBJ2-5	NA	CASSMTNQETQYF	TGTGCCAGCAGCATGACTAACCAAGAGACCCAGTACTTC
TRBV29-1	many	TRBJ2-6	NA	CSVLGSGANVLTF	TGCAGCGTTCTGGGGTCTGGGGCCAACGTCCTGACTTTC
TRBV5-1	many	TRBJ2-1	NA	CASTLLGTPIGEQFF	TGCGCCAGCACCCTGCTCGGGACTCCCATTGGTGAGCAGTTCTTC
TRBV20-1	many	TRBJ2-5	NA	CSAGESSYQETQYF	TGCAGTGCAGGGGAGAGTTCGTACCAAGAGACCCAGTACTTC
TRBV20-1	NA	TRBJ2-2	NA	CSARAGASTGELFF	TGCAGTGCTAGGGCAGGGGCGAGCACCGGGGAGCTGTTTTTT
TRBV10-3	many	TRBJ2-1	NA	CAIRMIVGEQFF	TGTGCCATCAGGATGATTGTAGGTGAGCAGTTCTTC
TRBV7-9	NA	TRBJ1-1	NA	CASTRRQDTEAFF	TGTGCCAGCACCCGTAGGCAGGACACTGAAGCTTTCTTT
TRBV6-5	NA	TRBJ2-7	TRBD2	CASSPSGGRASYEQYF	TGTGCCAGCAGTCCCTCGGGCGGGAGGGCCTCCTACGAGCAGTACTTC
TRBV20-1	NA	TRBJ2-4	NA	CSARNSLNIQYF	TGCAGTGCTAGAAACAGCCTAAACATTCAGTACTTC
TRBV6-5	NA	TRBJ2-5	NA	CASSYSPLAQETQYF	TGTGCCAGCAGTTACTCTCCCCTCGCCCAAGAGACCCAGTACTTC
TRBV7-2	few	TRBJ1-2	TRBD1	CASSFQRPGQFNYGYTF	TGTGCCAGCAGCTTTCAAAGACCGGGACAGTTCAACTATGGCTACACCTTC
TRBV20-1	NA	TRBJ2-7	TRBD2	CSARGRVFYEQYF	TGCAGTGCTAGGGGGAGGGTTTTTTACGAGCAGTACTTC
TRBV20-1	few	TRBJ2-2	NA	CSAPEVGTGNTGELFF	TGCAGTGCCCCTGAAGTAGGGACGGGGAACACCGGGGAGCTGTTTTTT
TRBV12-3/TRBV12-4	few	TRBJ2-2	NA	CASSSLLTATGELFF	TGTGCCAGCAGTTCCCTTTTGACAGCCACCGGGGAGCTGTTTTTT
TRBV5-1	NA	TRBJ2-1	TRBD2	CASSFLGEGTYNEQFF	TGCGCCAGCAGCTTTTTAGGGGAGGGAACCTACAATGAGCAGTTCTTC
TRBV4-1	NA	TRBJ2-7	TRBD2	CASSQVRLAGPYEQYF	TGCGCCAGCAGCCAAGTAAGACTAGCGGGACCCTACGAGCAGTACTTC
TRBV6-5	few	TRBJ1-6	TRBD1	CASSYGQGADSPLHF	TGTGCCAGCAGTTACGGACAGGGGGCCGATTCACCCCTCCACTTT
TRBV9	NA	TRBJ2-7	TRBD1	CASSVGTRGHSEQYF	TGTGCCAGCAGCGTAGGAACAAGGGGGCACTCCGAGCAGTACTTC
TRBV14	NA	TRBJ2-5	NA	CASSQFGDLQETQYF	TGTGCCAGCAGCCAATTTGGGGACCTTCAAGAGACCCAGTACTTC
TRBV6-2/TRBV6-3	NA	TRBJ1-2	NA	CASSYPQQGLVDYGYTF	TGTGCCAGCAGTTACCCCCAACAGGGATTGGTTGACTATGGCTACACCTTC
TRBV27	NA	TRBJ2-5	NA	CASSPIGVRQTQYF	TGTGCCAGCAGTCCTATAGGGGTGAGGCAGACCCAGTACTTC
TRBV7-2	few	TRBJ2-7	NA	CASSLVPRYEQYF	TGTGCCAGCAGCTTAGTGCCCCGCTACGAGCAGTACTTC
TRBV20-1	many	TRBJ2-7	TRBD1	CSASTGSYEQYF	TGCAGTGCCTCGACAGGGTCGTACGAGCAGTACTTC
TRBV15	once	TRBJ2-7	NA	CATSRDSPRGEQYF	TGTGCCACCAGCAGAGATTCCCCCAGGGGCGAGCAGTACTTC
TRBV20-1	few	TRBJ2-1	NA	CSARAMGDWGWNEQFF	TGCAGTGCTAGAGCCATGGGGGACTGGGGTTGGAATGAGCAGTTCTTC
TRBV20-1	many	TRBJ2-3	TRBD1	CSAGGQGNTDTQYF	TGCAGTGCGGGGGGACAGGGTAACACAGATACGCAGTATTTT
TRBV20-1	few	TRBJ2-2	NA	CSARSPGDWGGELFF	TGCAGTGCTAGATCCCCTGGGGATTGGGGCGGGGAGCTGTTTTTT
TRBV29-1	many	TRBJ2-5	NA	CSTSRGGRETQYF	TGCAGCACCTCCCGAGGCGGGCGAGAGACCCAGTACTTC
TRBV18	few	TRBJ2-7	NA	CASSHRTVQPYEQYF	TGTGCCAGCTCACACAGGACAGTTCAACCCTACGAGCAGTACTTC
TRBV20-1	many	TRBJ2-3	TRBD1	CSALSPGTGLDTQYF	TGCAGTGCTTTATCGCCCGGGACAGGGTTAGATACGCAGTATTTT
TRBV14	NA	TRBJ2-7	NA	CASSRFPGDSYEQYF	TGTGCCAGCAGCCGATTCCCCGGGGATTCCTACGAGCAGTACTTC
TRBV29-1	many	TRBJ2-1	NA	CSAPFNGDEQFF	TGCAGCGCCCCGTTCAACGGCGATGAGCAGTTCTTC